Described below is a single TCR beta chain sequence and its context. The antigen is not known. This entry comes from a study of monozygotic twins with inflammatory bowel disease. Points from the study as a whole: Immunosuppressive treatments differing between patients may have added repertoire variability. In these data, no single strong IBD-associated signal or clonotype received support. Whereas healthy co-twins had higher TCRbeta diversity (inverse Simpson), IBD patients had lower diversity.

The germline V gene encodes CDR1 GTSNPN and CDR2 SVGIG (reference sequence). The CDR3 spans 13 residues. TCRdb re-called the 5' RACE reads and shows each CDR3 protein once, DNA omitted. The listing records approximately 400,000 distinct CDR3 sequences. Each donor gave roughly 2.5 ml of peripheral blood. The receptor was isolated from a human donor with ulcerative colitis or Crohn's disease, or a healthy co-twin of an affected twin (not recorded which). The sample was blood. The chain uses TRBV30 and TRBJ2-7; as DNA is missing, the TRBD1 call by TCRdb cannot be tested. This CDR3 is CAWSRTGGSEQYF.